This entry describes one T cell receptor (beta chain). Its antigen is not identified. Expressed TCRB transcripts were sequenced because the entire RNA isolate underwent reverse transcription. TCRdb keeps only in-frame clones here, not all; method: immunoSEQ multiplex PCR. The profile shows 300,000 to 450,000 clones, around 13% of them singletons. The CDR3 consists of 13 residues. Looked up from germline, CDR1 is KGHSH and CDR2 is LQKENI. The data were taken from a study of beta chain features in type 1 diabetes. Points from the study as a whole: Shorter TCRB CDR3s, moderately but significantly so, marked every one of the four CD4+ subsets in Type 1 diabetes patients. VDJ junctions from patients with type 1 diabetes contained fewer insertions and more deletions.

This TCR came from a woman aged 18-35 years with type 1 diabetes. Sequencing used naive CD4+ T cells from blood. The chain joins TRBV18 to TRBJ2-1; tentatively, D is TRBD2 (6 bases). CDR3 in amino acids: CASREVLGNEQFF. The CDR3 nucleotides are TGTGCGTCTAGGGAGGTCCTGGGGAATGAGCAGTTCTTC.